Below are 29 T cell receptor beta chains sequenced from a single sample in a study of T cells after yellow fever vaccination. Each CDR3 protein gets one entry after TCRdb re-called the 5' RACE reads with MiXCR. The table has around 340,000 distinct CDR3 sequences, around 13% seen once. Specimen: CD4+ T cells sorted from PBMCs, collected 15 days after the yellow fever booster vaccination. Receptors originate from a man aged 18-30 years who received the YFV17D yellow fever vaccine.

V is TRBV18 and J is TRBJ2-2; D uncertain. The germline V gene has CDR1 KGHSH and CDR2 LQKENI. Trimming shortened V by 0 bases and J by 8 bases, and 7 bases separated the two germline ends. The CDR3 loop spans 13 amino acids. CDR3 amino acids: CASSPPRQGELFF. In DNA, the CDR3 is TGTGCCAGCTCACCACCGCGGCAGGGGGAGCTGTTTTTT.

This clonotype was recorded many times. CDR3 DNA: TGTGCTAGCAAGGACAGGGGCAATCAGCCCCAGCATTTT. Its translation: CASKDRGNQPQHF. The chain has TRBV12-5 and TRBJ1-5; 8 bases are shared with TRBD1. Unmatched junction bases numbered 3, after V lost 9 bases and J lost 2 bases. Germline loops: CDR1 LGHNT, CDR2 FRNRAP. The CDR3 totals 13 residues.

This clonotype appeared a few times. The chain joins TRBV15 to TRBJ2-2; D unresolved. The CDR3 is made up of 15 amino acids. CDR1 and CDR2 (germline): LNHNV, YYDKDF (reference sequence). V lost 0 bases and J 4 bases, leaving 9 bases between the germline ends. The CDR3 loop reads CATSRDPTFTGELFF. As DNA, the CDR3 is TGTGCCACCAGCAGAGATCCGACGTTCACCGGGGAGCTGTTTTTT.

This clonotype was picked up many times. The chain couples TRBV7-2 to TRBJ1-6, with 7 positions matching TRBD1. The V gene's germline CDR1 is SGHTA and CDR2 FQGNSA. V lost 5 bases, J lost 1 base, and 2 bases stayed unmatched. The CDR3 consists of 15 residues. CDR3 in DNA: TGTGCCAGCAGCCCACAGGGGTCCTATAATTCACCCCTCCACTTT. Its translation is CASSPQGSYNSPLHF.

This clonotype was picked up a small number of times. The rearrangement joins TRBV6-2 or TRBV6-3 to TRBJ2-3; 7 nucleotides agree with TRBD1. The CDR3 is made up of 15 amino acids. V dropped 9 bases and J dropped 2; count of bases not matched to a gene: 11. CDR1 is MNHEY and CDR2 is SVGEGT in the germline V gene. The CDR3 DNA is TGTGCCAGTAGCGAACGGACAGGAAACACAGATACGCAGTATTTT. Its translation is CASSERTGNTDTQYF.

This clonotype occurred a few times. The genes are TRBV29-1 and TRBJ2-3, with 13 bases identical to TRBD2. CDR3 length equals 15 residues. The J segment lost 2 bases and the V segment lost 6 bases, leaving 5 bases of the junction unmatched. Germline V CDR1 and CDR2: SQVTM, ANQGSEA. This CDR3 is CSVAGLAGATDTQYF. For the CDR3, the DNA is TGCAGCGTCGCCGGACTAGCGGGGGCCACAGATACGCAGTATTTT.

The chain joins TRBV7-8 to TRBJ2-2; 8 nucleotides align to TRBD2. V trimming: 7 bases; J trimming: 7 bases; junction bases outside the gene matches: 11. This CDR3 comprises 15 residues. Germline values: CDR1 SGHVS, CDR2 FQNEAQ. The CDR3 DNA reads TGTGCCAGCACCACCCCAGCGGGGGTGGGCGGGGAGCTGTTTTTT. Its translation is CASTTPAGVGGELFF.

CDR3 DNA: TGTGCCAGCAGGTTTAGCGGACAGGGCGGGGAGCTGTTTTTT. Amino acid sequence: CASRFSGQGGELFF. The chain carries TRBV12-3 or TRBV12-4 and TRBJ2-2, with 8 nucleotides matching TRBD1. The CDR3 is 14 amino acids. The J segment lost 7 bases and the V segment lost 6 bases, leaving 7 bases of the junction unmatched.

The V call is TRBV4-3, the J call TRBJ1-1; unclear D gene. The germline V gene has CDR1 LGHNA and CDR2 YSLEER. The V gene lost 0 bases and the J gene lost 2 bases, with 13 bases spanning the gap. This CDR3 comprises 16 residues. The CDR3 DNA sequence: TGCGCCAGCAGCCAAGATCCGGGATCAGGAAACACTGAAGCTTTCTTT. This codes for CASSQDPGSGNTEAFF.

CDR3 coding DNA: TGTGCCAGCAGCTTACTGATGGTGGACGAGCAGTACGTC. This translates into CASSLLMVDEQYV. The chain joins TRBV7-9 to TRBJ2-7; D unresolved. V was pared by 2 bases and J by 5 bases, with 10 bases between. The CDR3 is made up of 13 amino acids. Germline V gene data show CDR1 as SEHNR and CDR2 as FQNEAQ (reference sequence).

This sequence joins TRBV15 and TRBJ2-5, with 14 nucleotides matching TRBD2. Germline-derived CDR1 and CDR2 are LNHNV and YYDKDF (reference sequence). V trimming: 5 bases; J trimming: 3 bases; junction bases outside the gene matches: 5. The CDR3 sequence is 16 residues long. This chain's CDR3 is CATSDPGLAGEETQYF. In DNA, the CDR3 is TGTGCCACCAGCGACCCGGGACTAGCGGGGGAAGAGACCCAGTACTTC.

The J gene is TRBJ2-5, the V gene TRBV5-6; 11 nucleotides line up with TRBD2. Looked up from germline, CDR1 is SGHDT and CDR2 is YYEEEE. Germline trimming cut 4 bases from V and 9 bases from J; bases unmatched to any gene: 8. The CDR3 has 14 amino acids. DNA of the CDR3: TGTGCCAGCAGCAATCTAGCGGGGGGCCCATCCCAGTACTTC. This encodes CASSNLAGGPSQYF.

This clonotype showed up just a few times. The chain carries TRBV6-2 or TRBV6-3 and TRBJ1-1, with 7 bases identical to TRBD1. J was trimmed by 8 bases and V by 2 bases; bases with no gene match: 8. Germline values: CDR1 MNHEY, CDR2 SVGEGT. The CDR3 totals 14 residues. The DNA for the CDR3 is TGTGCCAGCAGTTACAGGGGGCCCTTGGTGGAAGCTTTCTTT. Amino acids: CASSYRGPLVEAFF.

The table lists this clonotype with a few counts. This chain uses TRBV7-2 with TRBJ2-3; D unclear. Germline lookup yields CDR1 SGHTA and CDR2 FQGNSA. The V and J ends lost 0 bases and 6 bases respectively, with 13 bases between them. This CDR3 has 15 residues. This chain's CDR3 is CASSLARPVVDTQYF. The CDR3 DNA follows: TGTGCCAGCAGCTTAGCGCGCCCGGTGGTGGATACGCAGTATTTT. The whole variable domain, remainder taken from reference TRBV7-2 and TRBJ2-3, is GAGVSQSPSNKVTEKGKDVELRCDPISGHTALYWYRQSLGQGLEFLIYFQGNSAPDKSGLPSDRFSAERTGGSVSTLTIQRTQQEDSAVYLCASSLARPVVDTQYFGPGTRLTVL.

This chain links TRBV5-1 with TRBJ2-3; D perhaps matches TRBD2 (6 bases). Germline V gene lookup returns CDR1 SGHRS and CDR2 YFSETQ. This CDR3 is 15 amino acids long. V was shortened by 0 bases and J by 4 bases, with 12 bases between the two germline ends. The CDR3 sequence: CASSLDGGGADTQYF. The CDR3 DNA is TGCGCCAGCAGCTTGGACGGGGGAGGAGCAGATACGCAGTATTTT. The full variable domain, its missing parts supplied by reference TRBV5-1 and TRBJ2-3, is KAGVTQTPRYLIKTRGQQVTLSCSPISGHRSVSWYQQTPGQGLQFLFEYFSETQRNKGNFPGRFSGRQFSNSRSEMNVSTLELGDSALYLCASSLDGGGADTQYFGPGTRLTVL.

CDR3 sequence reads: CASSPPGASYGYTF. In DNA form, the CDR3 reads TGTGCCAGCTCACCACCGGGGGCCTCCTATGGCTACACCTTC. J is TRBJ1-2 and V is TRBV18, with D tentatively TRBD1 (6 bases). The CDR3 loop spans 14 amino acids. The V gene lost 0 bases and the J gene lost 4 bases, with 9 bases spanning the gap. The germline gives CDR1 KGHSH, CDR2 LQKENI.

A few counts support this clonotype. This chain connects TRBV6-5 to TRBJ2-7; D is tentatively TRBD1 or TRBD2 (5 bases each). V lost 6 bases and J 7 bases, leaving 19 bases between the germline ends. The CDR3 loop spans 14 amino acids. Germline assignment: CDR1 MNHEY and CDR2 SVGAGI. The CDR3 coding sequence is TGTGCCAGCAGCCTCTCCAGAGGGGCAGGGGAGCAGTACTTC. Translation gives CASSLSRGAGEQYF.

This clonotype has just a few counts. The chain has TRBV5-1 and TRBJ2-3; the match to TRBD2 covers 14 bases. Germline V lookup: CDR1 SGHRS, CDR2 YFSETQ. CDR3 size: 18 residues. V was clipped by 0 bases and J by 2 bases; unmatched bases: 5. The CDR3 loop is CASSLGLAGGVTTDTQYF. The CDR3 bases are TGCGCCAGCAGCTTGGGACTAGCGGGGGGGGTTACCACAGATACGCAGTATTTT.

J is TRBJ2-1 and V is TRBV5-4; 13 nucleotides align to TRBD2. Per the germline V gene, CDR1 is SGHNT and CDR2 is YYREEE (reference sequence). This CDR3 has 15 amino acids. The V segment lost 3 bases and the J segment 7 bases; nucleotides outside the gene matches: 4. The CDR3 DNA reads as TGTGCCAGCAGCTCGACTAGCGGGGGGATTAATGAGCAGTTCTTC. Protein: CASSSTSGGINEQFF.

This clonotype was observed many times. CDR3 residues: CSVEKVAGGNEQFF. The CDR3 nucleotides are TGCAGCGTTGAAAAGGTAGCGGGGGGCAATGAGCAGTTCTTC. The chain uses TRBV29-1 and TRBJ2-1; 10 nucleotides line up with TRBD2. V lost 2 bases, J lost 6 bases, and 4 bases stayed unmatched. The CDR3 contains 14 residues. CDR1 is SQVTM, CDR2 ANQGSEA, per germline.

This clonotype has more than one count but fewer than ten. This chain connects TRBV20-1 to TRBJ2-5; tentatively, D is TRBD1 (6 bases). Germline loops: CDR1 DFQATT, CDR2 SNEGSKA (reference sequence). The CDR3 totals 13 residues. Trimming took off 5 bases at V and 0 bases at J, with 10 bases between the two ends. CDR3 nucleotide sequence: TGCAGTGCTCCTACAGGGAACCAAGAGACCCAGTACTTC. It translates to CSAPTGNQETQYF.

The sample holds a few counts of this clonotype. V gene TRBV7-2 combines with J gene TRBJ2-5; perhaps TRBD1 as D (5 bases). With 3 bases removed from V and 5 bases from J, the gap between germline ends came to 13 bases. Germline values: CDR1 SGHTA, CDR2 FQGNSA. This CDR3 spans 14 amino acids. The CDR3 DNA sequence: TGTGCCAGCAGCTTGCAGGGCGCAGTTGAGACCCAGTACTTC. Residues: CASSLQGAVETQYF.

This clonotype was observed a handful of times. This rearrangement joins TRBV5-1 to TRBJ2-3, with TRBD2 matching over 8 bases. This CDR3 region has 17 residues. With 2 bases clipped from V and 5 bases from J, the junction kept 13 bases outside the gene matches. Germline CDR1 is SGHRS and CDR2 is YFSETQ. The CDR3 DNA reads as TGCGCCAGCAGCTTTACTACGGGGGGGCCGATCAAAGATACGCAGTATTTT. It is translated as CASSFTTGGPIKDTQYF. Based on the CDR3 plus reference TRBV5-1 and TRBJ2-3, the full variable domain is KAGVTQTPRYLIKTRGQQVTLSCSPISGHRSVSWYQQTPGQGLQFLFEYFSETQRNKGNFPGRFSGRQFSNSRSEMNVSTLELGDSALYLCASSFTTGGPIKDTQYFGPGTRLTVL.

There are a few counts of this clonotype. One junction end disagrees with the germline gene, perhaps due to a read error. The rearrangement uses TRBV6-5 and TRBJ2-7, with D tentatively TRBD1 (7 bases). CDR1 is MNHEY, CDR2 SVGAGI, per germline. The CDR3 sequence is 13 residues long. DNA of the CDR3: TGTGCCAGCAGTTACTCCAGGGGGGCCCCCCAGCACTTC. This gives the protein CASSYSRGAPQHF.

This clonotype showed up just a few times. This chain uses TRBV6-2 or TRBV6-3 with TRBJ2-1; 11 bases are a match to TRBD2. The CDR3 contains 18 residues. Germline CDR1 is MNHEY and CDR2 is SVGEGT. J was trimmed by 0 bases and V by 4 bases; bases with no gene match: 8. CDR3 region: CASSLGTSGPYSYNEQFF. The CDR3 coding sequence is TGTGCCAGCAGTTTGGGGACTAGCGGCCCTTACTCCTACAATGAGCAGTTCTTC.

This clonotype was seen repeatedly, ten times or more. The V call is TRBV20-1, the J call TRBJ1-2; 7 bases match TRBD1. This CDR3 contains 14 residues. CDR1 and CDR2 (germline): DFQATT, SNEGSKA (reference sequence). The ends lost 5 bases at V and 4 bases at J; junction bases unmatched: 10. The CDR3 loop reads CSASTGTVTYGYTF. CDR3 sequence (DNA): TGCAGTGCTTCAACCGGGACAGTTACCTATGGCTACACCTTC.

This clonotype has ten or more counts. The chain links TRBV5-1 to TRBJ2-2, with 7 nucleotides matching TRBD2. Unmatched junction bases numbered 9, after V lost 6 bases and J lost 4 bases. The CDR3 runs to 15 residues. Germline lookup yields CDR1 SGHRS and CDR2 YFSETQ. CDR3 sequence (DNA): TGCGCCAGCAACGTCGGGGGGACTGGCACCGGGGAGCTGTTTTTT. Residues: CASNVGGTGTGELFF.

In its sample, this clonotype was seen a few times. The rearrangement uses TRBV2 and TRBJ2-7, with 8 nucleotides matching TRBD2. V lost 9 bases, J lost 4 bases, and 5 bases stayed unmatched. This CDR3 is built from 12 residues. CDR1 SNHLY and CDR2 FYNNEI come from the germline V gene. The CDR3 DNA sequence: TGTGCCAGTAGCGGGGCCGGATACGAGCAGTACGTC. Translating gives CASSGAGYEQYV.

The rearrangement joins TRBV3-1 to TRBJ1-5; D uncertain. Trimming removed 1 base at V and 9 bases at J, with 13 bases between. This CDR3 is 14 amino acids long. The germline V gene encodes CDR1 LGHDT and CDR2 YNNKEL (reference sequence). CDR3 protein: CASSQVASGRPQHF. In DNA form, the CDR3 reads TGTGCCAGCAGCCAAGTAGCCTCGGGGAGGCCCCAGCATTTT.